These T cell receptor beta chains were read from a single sample in a study of T cell responses to AZD1222 COVID-19 vaccine. Data came from immunoSEQ multiplex PCR; TCRdb stores just in-frame clones and leaves some out. The sample includes about 94,000 clones, around 85% of them seen just once. The material sequenced was peripheral blood, taken 28 days after the second AZD1222 dose. Receptor source: an adult who received the AZD1222 COVID-19 vaccine. Both conserved end residues are trimmed from each CDR3. A D gene is named only where the DNA matches it firmly.

>12|TRBV7-2|NA
ASSFGGTSYEQY
>10|TRBV7-9|NA
AIRGENTEAF
>10|TRBV24-1|NA
ATSDGADTQY
>14|TRBV27|NA
ASSQTGNGRNQPQH
>13|TRBV6-2/TRBV6-3|TRBD2
ASSDRGSSYNEQF
>13|TRBV5-1|TRBD2
ASSPGLESSYEQY
>16|TRBV11-2|NA
ASSLYQASSRGSLGYT
>13|TRBV6-2/TRBV6-3|NA
ASSYGVYSNQPQH
>13|TRBV5-1|TRBD2
ASSFSGAYQETQY
>14|TRBV5-1|TRBD2
ASSLAAAGGLDIQY
>15|TRBV19|TRBD1
ASSHATTGGFGYEQY
>13|TRBV28|NA
ASSFHQGMAYEQY
>12|TRBV7-9|TRBD1
ASSPTGGGYEQY
>13|TRBV4-2|TRBD1
ASSQGTVKTGELF
>13|TRBV7-2|TRBD2
ASSLGTSGDNEQF
>19|TRBV10-3|TRBD2
AISESGWGLAGGLAYNEQF
>15|TRBV19|NA
ASSPSRGGIGNQPQH
>12|TRBV9|TRBD1
ASSEGQGFYEQY
>14|TRBV11-2|TRBD1
ASSLGQIISTDTQY
>12|TRBV10-3|NA
AISESLTIYEQY
>12|TRBV30|TRBD2
AWSVGTSRDEQF
>11|TRBV11-2|NA
ASSLGSGSEAF